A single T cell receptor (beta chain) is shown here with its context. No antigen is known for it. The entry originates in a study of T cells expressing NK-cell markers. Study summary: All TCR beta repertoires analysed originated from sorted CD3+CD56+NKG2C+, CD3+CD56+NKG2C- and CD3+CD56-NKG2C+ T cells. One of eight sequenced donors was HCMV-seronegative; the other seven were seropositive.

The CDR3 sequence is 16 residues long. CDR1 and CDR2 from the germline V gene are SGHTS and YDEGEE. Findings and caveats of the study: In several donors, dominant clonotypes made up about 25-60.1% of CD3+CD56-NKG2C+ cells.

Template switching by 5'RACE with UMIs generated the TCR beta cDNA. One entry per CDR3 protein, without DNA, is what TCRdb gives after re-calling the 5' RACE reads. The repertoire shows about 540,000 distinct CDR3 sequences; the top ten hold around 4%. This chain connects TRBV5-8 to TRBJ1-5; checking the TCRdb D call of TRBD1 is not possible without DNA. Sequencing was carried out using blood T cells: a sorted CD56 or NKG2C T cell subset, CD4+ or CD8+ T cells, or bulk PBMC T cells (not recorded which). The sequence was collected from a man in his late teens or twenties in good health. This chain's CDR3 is CASSVSGTVGNQPQHF.